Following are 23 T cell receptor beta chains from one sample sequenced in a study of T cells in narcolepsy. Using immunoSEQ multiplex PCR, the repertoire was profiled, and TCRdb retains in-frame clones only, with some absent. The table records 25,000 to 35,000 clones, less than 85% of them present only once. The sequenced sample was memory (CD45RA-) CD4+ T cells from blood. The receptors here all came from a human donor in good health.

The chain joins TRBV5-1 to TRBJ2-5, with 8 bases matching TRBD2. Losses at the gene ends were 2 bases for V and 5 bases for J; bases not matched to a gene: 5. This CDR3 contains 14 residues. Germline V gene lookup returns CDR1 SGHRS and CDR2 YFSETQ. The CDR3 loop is CASSFHGGRETQYF. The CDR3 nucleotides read TGCGCCAGCAGCTTTCATGGCGGGAGGGAGACCCAGTACTTC.

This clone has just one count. The CDR3 spells CASSWDLNTEAFF. The CDR3 coding sequence is TGTGCCAGCAGTTGGGATCTGAACACTGAAGCTTTCTTT. The chain combines TRBV6-5 with TRBJ1-1; D uncertain. V lost 4 bases to trimming and J lost 0 bases, with 6 bases between them. Germline CDR1 is MNHEY and CDR2 is SVGAGI. This CDR3 contains 13 residues.

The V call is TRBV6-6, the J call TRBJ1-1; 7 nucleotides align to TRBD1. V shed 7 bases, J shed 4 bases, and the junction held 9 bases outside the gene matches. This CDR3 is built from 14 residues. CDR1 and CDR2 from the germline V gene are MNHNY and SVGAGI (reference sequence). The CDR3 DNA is TGTGCCAGCACCTTCCGGTCAGGGGGCACTGAAGCTTTCTTT. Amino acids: CASTFRSGGTEAFF.

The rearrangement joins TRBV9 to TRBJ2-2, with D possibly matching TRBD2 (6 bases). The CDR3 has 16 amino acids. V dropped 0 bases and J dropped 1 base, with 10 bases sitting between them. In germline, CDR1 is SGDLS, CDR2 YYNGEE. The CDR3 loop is CASSVAGGLNTGELFF. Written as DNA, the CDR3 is TGTGCCAGCAGCGTAGCTGGGGGACTGAACACCGGGGAGCTGTTTTTT.

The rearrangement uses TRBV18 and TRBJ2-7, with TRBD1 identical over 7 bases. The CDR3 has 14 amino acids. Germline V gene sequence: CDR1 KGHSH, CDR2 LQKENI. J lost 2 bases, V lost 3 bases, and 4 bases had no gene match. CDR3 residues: CASSPTGAPYEQYF. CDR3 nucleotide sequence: TGTGCCAGCTCACCCACAGGGGCCCCCTACGAGCAGTACTTC.

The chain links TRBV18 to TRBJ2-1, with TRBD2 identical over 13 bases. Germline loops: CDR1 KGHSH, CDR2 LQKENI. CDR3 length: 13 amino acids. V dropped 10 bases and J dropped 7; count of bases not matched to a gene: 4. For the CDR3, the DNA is TGTGCCACTGGACTAGCGGGAGTGAATGAGCAGTTCTTC. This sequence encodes CATGLAGVNEQFF.

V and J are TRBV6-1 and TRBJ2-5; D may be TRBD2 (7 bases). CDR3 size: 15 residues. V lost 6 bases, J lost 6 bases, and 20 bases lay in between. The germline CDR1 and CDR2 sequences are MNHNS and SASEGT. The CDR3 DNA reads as TGTGCCAGCAGCCGAACTAAACAGGGAGGGAAGACCCAGTACTTC. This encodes CASSRTKQGGKTQYF.

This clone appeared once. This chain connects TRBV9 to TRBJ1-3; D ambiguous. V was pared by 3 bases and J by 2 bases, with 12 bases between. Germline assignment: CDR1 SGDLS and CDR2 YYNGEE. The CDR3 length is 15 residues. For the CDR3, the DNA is TGTGCCAGCAGCGGGACGGACTCCGCTGGAAACACCATATATTTT. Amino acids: CASSGTDSAGNTIYF.

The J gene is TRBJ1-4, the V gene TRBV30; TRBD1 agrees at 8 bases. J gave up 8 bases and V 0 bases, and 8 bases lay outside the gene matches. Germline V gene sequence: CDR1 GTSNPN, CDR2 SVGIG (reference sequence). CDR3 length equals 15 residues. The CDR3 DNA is TGTGCCTGGAGTGTACATCAGGGGGCAGGGGAAAAACTGTTTTTT. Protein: CAWSVHQGAGEKLFF.

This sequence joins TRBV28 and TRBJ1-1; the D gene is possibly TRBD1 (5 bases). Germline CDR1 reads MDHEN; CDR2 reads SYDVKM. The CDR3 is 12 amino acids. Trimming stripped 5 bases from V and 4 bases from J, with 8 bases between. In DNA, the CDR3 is TGTGCCAGCAGTGGGGGGGGCACTGAAGCTTTCTTT. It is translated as CASSGGGTEAFF.

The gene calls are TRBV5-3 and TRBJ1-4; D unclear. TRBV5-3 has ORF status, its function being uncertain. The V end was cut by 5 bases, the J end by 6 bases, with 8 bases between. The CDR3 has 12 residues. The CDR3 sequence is CARRWAYEKLFF. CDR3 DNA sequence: TGTGCCAGAAGGTGGGCCTATGAAAAACTGTTTTTT.

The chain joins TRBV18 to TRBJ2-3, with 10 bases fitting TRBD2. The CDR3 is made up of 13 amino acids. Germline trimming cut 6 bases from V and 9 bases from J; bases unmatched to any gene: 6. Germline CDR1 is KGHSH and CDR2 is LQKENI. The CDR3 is CASSASGRGTQYF. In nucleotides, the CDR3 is TGTGCCAGCTCGGCTAGCGGGAGAGGAACGCAGTATTTT.

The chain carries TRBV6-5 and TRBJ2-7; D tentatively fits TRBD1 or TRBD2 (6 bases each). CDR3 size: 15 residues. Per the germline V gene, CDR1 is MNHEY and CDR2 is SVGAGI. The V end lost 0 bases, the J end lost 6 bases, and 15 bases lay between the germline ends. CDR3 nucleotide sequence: TGTGCCAGCAGTTACTCCCGCGGGACACCCCTCGAGCAGTACTTC. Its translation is CASSYSRGTPLEQYF.

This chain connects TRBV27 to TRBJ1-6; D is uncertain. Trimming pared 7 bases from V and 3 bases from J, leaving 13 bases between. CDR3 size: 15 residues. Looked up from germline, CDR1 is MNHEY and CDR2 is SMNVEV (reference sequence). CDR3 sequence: CASTDGGYYNSPLHF. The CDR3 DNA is TGTGCCAGCACCGATGGAGGATACTATAATTCACCCCTCCACTTT.

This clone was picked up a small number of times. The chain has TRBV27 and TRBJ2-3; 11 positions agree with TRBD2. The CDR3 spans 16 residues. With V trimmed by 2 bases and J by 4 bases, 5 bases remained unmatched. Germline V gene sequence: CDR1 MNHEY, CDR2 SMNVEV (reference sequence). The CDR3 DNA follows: TGTGCCAGCAGTTTAGGTAGCGGGGGGGTCGCAGATACGCAGTATTTT. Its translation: CASSLGSGGVADTQYF.

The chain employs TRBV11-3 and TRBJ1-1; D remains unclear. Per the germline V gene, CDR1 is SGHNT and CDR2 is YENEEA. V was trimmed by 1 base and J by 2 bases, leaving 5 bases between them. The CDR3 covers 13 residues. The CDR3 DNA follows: TGTGCCAGCAGCTTAGGGGAAAACACTGAAGCTTTCTTT. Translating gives CASSLGENTEAFF.

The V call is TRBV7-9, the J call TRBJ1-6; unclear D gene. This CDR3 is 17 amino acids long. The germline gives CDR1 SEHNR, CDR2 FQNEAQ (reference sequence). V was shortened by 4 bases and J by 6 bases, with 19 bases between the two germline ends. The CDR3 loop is CASSSGSAGKINSPLHF. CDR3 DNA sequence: TGTGCCAGCAGCTCCGGGTCCGCCGGCAAGATTAATTCACCCCTCCACTTT.

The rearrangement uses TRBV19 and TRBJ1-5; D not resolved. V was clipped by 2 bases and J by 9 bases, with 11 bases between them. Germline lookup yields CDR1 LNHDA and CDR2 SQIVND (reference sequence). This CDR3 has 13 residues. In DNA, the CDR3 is TGTGCCAGTAGTATACCCGCGGGAGCGCCCCAGCATTTT. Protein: CASSIPAGAPQHF.

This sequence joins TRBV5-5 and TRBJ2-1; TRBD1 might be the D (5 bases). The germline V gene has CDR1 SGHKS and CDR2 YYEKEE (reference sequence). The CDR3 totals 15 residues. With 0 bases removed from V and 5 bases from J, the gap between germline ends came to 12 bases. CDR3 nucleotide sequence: TGTGCCAGCAGCTTGGAGGGTAGGGGTCACAATGAGCAGTTCTTC. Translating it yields CASSLEGRGHNEQFF.

For the CDR3, the DNA is TGTGCCAGCTCACCAGATGGGGCAGGGGGGACCGGGGAGCTGTTTTTT. Amino acids: CASSPDGAGGTGELFF. V and J are TRBV18 and TRBJ2-2; TRBD1 is a possible D gene (7 bases). V gave up 2 bases and J gave up 5 bases, with 15 bases separating them. The CDR3 runs to 16 residues. The germline CDR1 and CDR2 sequences are KGHSH and LQKENI.

In DNA, the CDR3 is TGTGCCAGCAGTGAACTAGCGGGGGTCGACTACGAGCAGTACTTC. Its translation is CASSELAGVDYEQYF. The V and J genes are TRBV7-9 and TRBJ2-7; 11 bases are a match to TRBD2. V lost 6 bases to trimming and J lost 3 bases; unmatched junction nucleotides: 7. This CDR3 is 15 amino acids long. The germline V gene encodes CDR1 SEHNR and CDR2 FQNEAQ (reference sequence).

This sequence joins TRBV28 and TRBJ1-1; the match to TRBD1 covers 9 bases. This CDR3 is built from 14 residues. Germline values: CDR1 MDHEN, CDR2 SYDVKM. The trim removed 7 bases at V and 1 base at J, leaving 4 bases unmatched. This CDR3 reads CASNPTGGNTEAFF. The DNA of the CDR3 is TGTGCCAGCAATCCGACAGGGGGGAACACTGAAGCTTTCTTT.

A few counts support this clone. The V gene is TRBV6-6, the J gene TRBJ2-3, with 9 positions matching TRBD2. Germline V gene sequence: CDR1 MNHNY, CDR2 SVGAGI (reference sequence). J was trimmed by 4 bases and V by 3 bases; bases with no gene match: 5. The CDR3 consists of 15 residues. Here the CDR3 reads CASSYLAGVPDTQYF. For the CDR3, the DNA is TGTGCCAGCAGTTATTTAGCGGGAGTCCCAGATACGCAGTATTTT.